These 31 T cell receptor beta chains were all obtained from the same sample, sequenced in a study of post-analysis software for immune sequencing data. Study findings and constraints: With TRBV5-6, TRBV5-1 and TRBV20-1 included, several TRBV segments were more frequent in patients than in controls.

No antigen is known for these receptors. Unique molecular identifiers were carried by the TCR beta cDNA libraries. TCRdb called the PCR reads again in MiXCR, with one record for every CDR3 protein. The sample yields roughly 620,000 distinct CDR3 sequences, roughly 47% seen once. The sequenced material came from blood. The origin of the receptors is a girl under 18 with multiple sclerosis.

CDR3: CASSITGGSQPQHF. The CDR3 DNA reads as TGTGCCAGCAGTATTACAGGGGGCAGTCAGCCCCAGCATTTT. The rearrangement links TRBV6-6 to TRBJ1-5; TRBD1 agrees at 9 bases. This CDR3 is 14 amino acids long. CDR1 is MNHNY, CDR2 SVGAGI, per germline (reference sequence). The V and J ends lost 5 bases and 6 bases, in that order; junction bases with no gene match: 5.

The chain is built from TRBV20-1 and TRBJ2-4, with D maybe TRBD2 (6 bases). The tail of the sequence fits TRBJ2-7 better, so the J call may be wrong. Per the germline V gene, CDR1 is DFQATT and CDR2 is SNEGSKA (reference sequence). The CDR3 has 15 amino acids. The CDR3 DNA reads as TGCAGTGCCACAGCCGGGACTGCCCCCGGGGTCGAGCAGTACTTC. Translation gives CSATAGTAPGVEQYF.

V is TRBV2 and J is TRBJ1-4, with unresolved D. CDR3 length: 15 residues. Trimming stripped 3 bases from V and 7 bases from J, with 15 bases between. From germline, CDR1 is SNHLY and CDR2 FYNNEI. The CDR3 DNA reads TGTGCCAGCAGTGATCTTGGGGATATTGGTGAAAAACTGTTTTTT. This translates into CASSDLGDIGEKLFF.

CDR3 region: CASSQEEGADEKLFF. Here the CDR3 DNA reads TGCGCCAGCAGCCAAGAAGAGGGGGCAGATGAAAAACTGTTTTTT. This chain uses TRBV4-1 with TRBJ1-4, with TRBD1 identical over 7 bases. After removal of 0 bases from V and 6 bases from J, the junction contained 4 bases not matched to a gene. Germline CDR1 MGHRA, CDR2 YSYEKL. This CDR3 region has 15 residues.

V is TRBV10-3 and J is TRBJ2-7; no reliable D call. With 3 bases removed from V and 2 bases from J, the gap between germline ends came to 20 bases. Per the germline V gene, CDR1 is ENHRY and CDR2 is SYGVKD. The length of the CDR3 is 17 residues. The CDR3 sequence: CAISEFSREVRAYEQYF. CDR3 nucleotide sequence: TGTGCCATCAGTGAATTCAGTAGAGAAGTCAGAGCCTACGAGCAGTACTTC.

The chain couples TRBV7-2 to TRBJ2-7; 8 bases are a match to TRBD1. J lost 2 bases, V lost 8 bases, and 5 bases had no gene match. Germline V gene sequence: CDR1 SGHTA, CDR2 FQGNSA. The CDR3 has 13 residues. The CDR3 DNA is TGTGCCAGCGAAAACAGGGGGACCTACGAGCAGTACTTC. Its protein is CASENRGTYEQYF.

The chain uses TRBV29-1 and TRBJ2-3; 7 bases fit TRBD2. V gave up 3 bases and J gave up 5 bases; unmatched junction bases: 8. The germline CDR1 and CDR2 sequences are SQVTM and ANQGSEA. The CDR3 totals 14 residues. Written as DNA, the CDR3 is TGCAGCGTTGAGCGGACTAGGCGGGGAGATACGCAGTATTTT. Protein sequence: CSVERTRRGDTQYF.

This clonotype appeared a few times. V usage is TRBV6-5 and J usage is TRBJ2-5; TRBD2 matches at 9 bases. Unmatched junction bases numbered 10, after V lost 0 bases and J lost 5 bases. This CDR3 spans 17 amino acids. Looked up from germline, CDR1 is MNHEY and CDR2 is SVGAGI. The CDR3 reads CASSYSGLRGGPETQYF. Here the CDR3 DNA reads TGTGCCAGCAGTTACTCGGGGTTGCGGGGGGGCCCGGAGACCCAGTACTTC.

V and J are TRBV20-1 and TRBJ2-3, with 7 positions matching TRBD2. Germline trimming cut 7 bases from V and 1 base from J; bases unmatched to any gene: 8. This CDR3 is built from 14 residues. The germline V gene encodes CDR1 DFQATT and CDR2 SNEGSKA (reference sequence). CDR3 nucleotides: TGCAGTGGGGGGTTGGGGGGGGGCACAGATACGCAGTATTTT. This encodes CSGGLGGGTDTQYF.

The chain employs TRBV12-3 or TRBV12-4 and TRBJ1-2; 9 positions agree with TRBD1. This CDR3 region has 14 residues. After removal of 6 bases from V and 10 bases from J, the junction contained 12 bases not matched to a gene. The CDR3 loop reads CASRAGTGPPFYTF. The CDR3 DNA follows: TGTGCCAGCAGGGCCGGGACAGGGCCACCGTTCTACACCTTC.

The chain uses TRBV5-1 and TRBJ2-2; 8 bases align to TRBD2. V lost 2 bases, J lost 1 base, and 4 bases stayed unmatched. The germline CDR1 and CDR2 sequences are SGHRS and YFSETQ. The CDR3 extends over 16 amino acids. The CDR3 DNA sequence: TGCGCCAGCAGCTTCGGGGGGGCCGGGAACACCGGGGAGCTGTTTTTT. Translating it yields CASSFGGAGNTGELFF.

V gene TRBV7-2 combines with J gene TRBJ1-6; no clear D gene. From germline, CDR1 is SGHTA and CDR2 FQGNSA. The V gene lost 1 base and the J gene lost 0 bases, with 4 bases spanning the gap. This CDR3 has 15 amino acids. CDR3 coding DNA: TGTGCCAGCAGCTTAGAGAGCTCCTATAATTCACCCCTCCACTTT. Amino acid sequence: CASSLESSYNSPLHF.

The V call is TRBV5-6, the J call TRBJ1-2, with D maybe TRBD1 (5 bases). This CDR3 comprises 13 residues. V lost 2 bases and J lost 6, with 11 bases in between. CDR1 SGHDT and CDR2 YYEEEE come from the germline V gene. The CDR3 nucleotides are TGTGCCAGCAGCTTCCGGGGGACTGATGGCTACACCTTC. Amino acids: CASSFRGTDGYTF.

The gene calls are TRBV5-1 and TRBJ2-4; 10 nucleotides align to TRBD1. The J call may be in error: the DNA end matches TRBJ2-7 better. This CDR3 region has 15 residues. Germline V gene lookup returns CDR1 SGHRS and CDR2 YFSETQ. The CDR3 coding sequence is TGCGCCAGCAACTTAAAGGGGACAGGGGCCGCCGAGCAGTACTTC. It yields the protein CASNLKGTGAAEQYF.

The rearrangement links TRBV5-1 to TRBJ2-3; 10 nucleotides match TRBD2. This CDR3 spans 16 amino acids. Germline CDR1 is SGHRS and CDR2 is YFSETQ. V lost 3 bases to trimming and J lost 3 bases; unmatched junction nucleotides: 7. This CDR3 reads CASSSRAGGPTDTQYF. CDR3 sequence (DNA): TGCGCCAGCAGCTCTCGAGCGGGAGGGCCGACAGATACGCAGTATTTT.

This chain's CDR3 is CASSFSTGGFYEQYF. The DNA for the CDR3 is TGCGCCAGCAGCTTCTCGACAGGGGGGTTCTACGAGCAGTACTTC. The V call is TRBV5-1, the J call TRBJ2-7; 9 positions agree with TRBD1. Looked up from germline, CDR1 is SGHRS and CDR2 is YFSETQ. This CDR3 comprises 15 residues. The V segment lost 2 bases and the J segment 3 bases; nucleotides outside the gene matches: 6.

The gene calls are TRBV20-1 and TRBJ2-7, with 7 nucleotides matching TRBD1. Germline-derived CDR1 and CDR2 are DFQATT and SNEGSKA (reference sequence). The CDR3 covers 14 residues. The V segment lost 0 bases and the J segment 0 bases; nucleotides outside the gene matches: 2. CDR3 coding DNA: TGCAGTGCTAGAGATTGGGACAGCTCCTACGAGCAGTACTTC. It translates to CSARDWDSSYEQYF.

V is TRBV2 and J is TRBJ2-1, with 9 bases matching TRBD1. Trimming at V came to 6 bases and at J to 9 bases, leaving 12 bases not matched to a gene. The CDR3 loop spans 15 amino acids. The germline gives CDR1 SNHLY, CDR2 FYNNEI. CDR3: CASRDGTGRLGEQFF. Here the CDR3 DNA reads TGTGCCAGCAGAGATGGGACAGGGAGGCTCGGTGAGCAGTTCTTC.

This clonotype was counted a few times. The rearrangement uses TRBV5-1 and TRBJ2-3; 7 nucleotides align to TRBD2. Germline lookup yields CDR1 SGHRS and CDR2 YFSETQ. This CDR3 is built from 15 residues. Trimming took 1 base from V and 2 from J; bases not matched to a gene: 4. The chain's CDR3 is CASSLQGLSTDTQYF. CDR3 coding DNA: TGCGCCAGCAGCTTGCAGGGACTATCCACAGATACGCAGTATTTT.

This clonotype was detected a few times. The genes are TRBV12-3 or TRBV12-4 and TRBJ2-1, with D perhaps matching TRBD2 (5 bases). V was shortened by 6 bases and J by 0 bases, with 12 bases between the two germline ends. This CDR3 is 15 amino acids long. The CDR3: CASRRDPNSYNEQFF. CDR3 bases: TGTGCCAGCAGGAGGGATCCAAACTCCTACAATGAGCAGTTCTTC.

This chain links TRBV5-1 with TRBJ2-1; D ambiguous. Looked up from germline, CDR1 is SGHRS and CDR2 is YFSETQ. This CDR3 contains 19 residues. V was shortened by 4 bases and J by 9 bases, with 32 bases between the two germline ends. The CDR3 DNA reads TGCGCCAGCAGCGATGACCTTAGTTCGTCGGTGGGGTTTGGTATTGAGCAGTTCTTC. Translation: CASSDDLSSSVGFGIEQFF.

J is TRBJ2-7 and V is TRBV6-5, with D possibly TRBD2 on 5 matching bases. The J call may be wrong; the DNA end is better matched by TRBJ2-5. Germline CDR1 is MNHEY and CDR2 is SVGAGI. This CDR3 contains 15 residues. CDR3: CASSYWSRRGQTQYF. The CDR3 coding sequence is TGTGCCAGCAGTTACTGGTCCCGGAGAGGGCAGACCCAGTACTTC.

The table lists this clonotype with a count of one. CDR3 in DNA: TGTGCCAGCAGCCAAGGGGGCAGAAATTCACCCCTCCACTTT. This encodes CASSQGGRNSPLHF. The gene calls are TRBV7-2 and TRBJ1-6; TRBD1 aligns across 7 bases. With V trimmed by 5 bases and J by 7 bases, 5 bases remained unmatched. This CDR3 comprises 14 residues. Germline V lookup: CDR1 SGHTA, CDR2 FQGNSA.

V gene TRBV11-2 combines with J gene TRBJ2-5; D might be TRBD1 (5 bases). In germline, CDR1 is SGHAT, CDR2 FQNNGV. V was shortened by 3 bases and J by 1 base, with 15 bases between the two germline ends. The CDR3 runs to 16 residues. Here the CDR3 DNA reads TGTGCCAGCAGCTTGGTATCAGGGCTGTTCCAAGAGACCCAGTACTTC. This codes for CASSLVSGLFQETQYF.

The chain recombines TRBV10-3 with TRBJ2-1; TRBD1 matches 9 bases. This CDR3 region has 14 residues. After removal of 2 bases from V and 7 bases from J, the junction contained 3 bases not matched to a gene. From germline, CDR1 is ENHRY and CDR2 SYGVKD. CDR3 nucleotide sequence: TGTGCCATCAGTGAGGGGACAGGGCGGAATGAGCAGTTCTTC. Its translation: CAISEGTGRNEQFF.

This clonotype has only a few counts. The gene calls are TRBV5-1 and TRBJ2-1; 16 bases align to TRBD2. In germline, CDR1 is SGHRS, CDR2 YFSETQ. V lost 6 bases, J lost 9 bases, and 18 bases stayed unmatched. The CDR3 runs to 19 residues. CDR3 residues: CASILVAGTGTSGRGEQFF. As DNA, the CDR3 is TGCGCCAGCATCCTCGTGGCCGGGACAGGGACTAGCGGGAGGGGTGAGCAGTTCTTC.

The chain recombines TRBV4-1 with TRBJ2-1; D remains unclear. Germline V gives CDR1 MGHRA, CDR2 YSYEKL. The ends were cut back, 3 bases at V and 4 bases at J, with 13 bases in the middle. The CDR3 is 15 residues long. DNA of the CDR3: TGCGCCAGCAGCCAGGATAGCCCAACTTACAATGAGCAGTTCTTC. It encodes CASSQDSPTYNEQFF.

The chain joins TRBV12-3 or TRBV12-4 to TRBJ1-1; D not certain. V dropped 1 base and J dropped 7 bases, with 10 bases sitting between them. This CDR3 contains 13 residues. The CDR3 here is CASSLGFDIEAFF. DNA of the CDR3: TGTGCCAGCAGTTTAGGGTTCGACATTGAAGCTTTCTTT.

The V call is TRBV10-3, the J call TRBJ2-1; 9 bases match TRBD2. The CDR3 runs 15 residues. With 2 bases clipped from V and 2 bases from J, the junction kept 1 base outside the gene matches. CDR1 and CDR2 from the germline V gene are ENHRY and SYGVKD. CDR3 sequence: CAISEKREAYNEQFF. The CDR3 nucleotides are TGTGCCATCAGTGAGAAGCGGGAGGCCTACAATGAGCAGTTCTTC.

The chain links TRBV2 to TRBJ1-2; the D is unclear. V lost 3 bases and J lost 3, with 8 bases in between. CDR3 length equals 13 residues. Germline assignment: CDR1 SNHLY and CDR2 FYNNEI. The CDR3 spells CASSEFPDYGYTF. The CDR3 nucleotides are TGTGCCAGCAGTGAGTTTCCGGACTATGGCTACACCTTC.

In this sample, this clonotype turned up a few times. The CDR3 DNA is TGCGCCAGCAGTGAGTCCAGGGGCCAAGAGACCCAGTACTTC. Translating gives CASSESRGQETQYF. The chain carries TRBV10-2 and TRBJ2-5, with D perhaps matching TRBD1 (6 bases). Trimming took off 0 bases at V and 1 base at J, with 6 bases between the two ends. From germline, CDR1 is WSHSY and CDR2 SAAADI. CDR3 size: 14 residues.